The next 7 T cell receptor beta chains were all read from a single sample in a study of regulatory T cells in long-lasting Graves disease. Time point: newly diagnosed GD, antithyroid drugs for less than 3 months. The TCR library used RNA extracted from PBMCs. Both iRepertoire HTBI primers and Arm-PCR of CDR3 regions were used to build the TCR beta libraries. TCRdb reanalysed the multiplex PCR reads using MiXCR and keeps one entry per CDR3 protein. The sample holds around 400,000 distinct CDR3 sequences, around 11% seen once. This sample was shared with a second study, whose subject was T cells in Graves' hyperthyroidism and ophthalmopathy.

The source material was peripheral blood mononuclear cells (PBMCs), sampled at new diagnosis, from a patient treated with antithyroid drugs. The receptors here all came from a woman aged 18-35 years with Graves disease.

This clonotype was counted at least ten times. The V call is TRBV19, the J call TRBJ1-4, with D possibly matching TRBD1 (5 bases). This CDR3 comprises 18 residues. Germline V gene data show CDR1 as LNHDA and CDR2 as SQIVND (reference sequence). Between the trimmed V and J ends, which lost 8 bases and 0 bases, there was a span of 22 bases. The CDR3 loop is CASYPNRDASATNEKLFF. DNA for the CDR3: TGTGCCAGTTACCCAAACCGGGACGCCAGTGCAACTAATGAAAAACTGTTTTTT.

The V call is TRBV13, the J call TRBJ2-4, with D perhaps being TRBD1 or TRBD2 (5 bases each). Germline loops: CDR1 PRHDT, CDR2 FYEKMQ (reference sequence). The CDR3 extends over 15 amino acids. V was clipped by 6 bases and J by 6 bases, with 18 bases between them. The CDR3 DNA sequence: TGTGCCAGCAGTCGAGAGGGGCGTCAGAGAAACATTCAGTACTTC. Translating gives CASSREGRQRNIQYF.

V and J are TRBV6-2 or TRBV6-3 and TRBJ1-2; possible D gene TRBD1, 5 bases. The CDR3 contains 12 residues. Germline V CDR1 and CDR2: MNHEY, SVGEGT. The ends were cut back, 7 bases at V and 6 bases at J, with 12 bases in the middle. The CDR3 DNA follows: TGTGCCAGCAAGGGGCAGGGCGATGGCTACACCTTC. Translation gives CASKGQGDGYTF.

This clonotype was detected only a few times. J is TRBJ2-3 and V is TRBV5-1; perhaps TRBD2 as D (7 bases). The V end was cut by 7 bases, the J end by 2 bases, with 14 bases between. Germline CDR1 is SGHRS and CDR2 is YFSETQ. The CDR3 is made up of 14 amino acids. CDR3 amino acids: CASGPGGATDTQYF. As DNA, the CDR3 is TGCGCCAGCGGCCCTGGGGGGGCCACAGATACGCAGTATTTT.

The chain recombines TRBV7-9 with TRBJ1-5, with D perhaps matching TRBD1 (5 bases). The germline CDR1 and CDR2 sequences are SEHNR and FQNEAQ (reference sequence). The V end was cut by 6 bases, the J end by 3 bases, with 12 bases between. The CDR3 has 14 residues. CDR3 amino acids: CASSFDSSNQPQHF. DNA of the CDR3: TGTGCCAGCAGTTTCGACAGTTCCAATCAGCCCCAGCATTTT.

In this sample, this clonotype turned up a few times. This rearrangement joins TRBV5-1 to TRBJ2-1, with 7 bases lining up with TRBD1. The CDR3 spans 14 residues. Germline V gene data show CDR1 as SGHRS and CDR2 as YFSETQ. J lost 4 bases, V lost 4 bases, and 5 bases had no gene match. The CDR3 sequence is CASSVRDSYNEQFF. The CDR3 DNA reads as TGCGCCAGCAGCGTAAGGGACAGTTACAATGAGCAGTTCTTC.

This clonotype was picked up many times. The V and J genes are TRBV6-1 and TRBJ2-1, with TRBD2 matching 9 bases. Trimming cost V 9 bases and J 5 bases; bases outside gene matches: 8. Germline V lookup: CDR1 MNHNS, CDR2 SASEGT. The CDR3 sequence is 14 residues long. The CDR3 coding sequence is TGTGCCAGTATTCTAGCGGGGAGGGACAATGAGCAGTTCTTC. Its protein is CASILAGRDNEQFF.